This T cell receptor (beta chain) was recovered during a study of vaccination and CD4 T cells after COVID-19. Treatment of the sample: roughly ten-day PBMC culture with coronavirus spike peptide pools or control peptides (ViraFEST assay). According to the study, CD4+ T cells from the unexposed donor were gathered ahead of the COVID-19 pandemic (2011-2018). Alongside approximately 11 IU/ml IL-2 and around 10 ug/ml peptide pools, PBMCs were cultured at a few million per well. Cells permitting, SARS-CoV-2 S/N served as probes for unexposed-donor CD4+ T cells, and four cold-coronavirus spikes did too. This clonotype appeared a few times. Its antigen is unidentified. The study sequenced cultured CD4+ T cell DNA using the Oncomine TCR Beta short-read assay. Using its own MiXCR run on the PCR reads, TCRdb lists one record per CDR3 protein. The sample yields 7,000 or so distinct CDR3 sequences, roughly 35% seen once.

The source is a human donor in good health. Sequencing was performed on CD4+ T cells from blood, cultured in vitro.

The CDR3 nucleotides are TGTGCCAGCAGTGATGGGGTATATAATTCACCCCTCCACTTT. This translates into CASSDGVYNSPLHF. V usage is TRBV25-1 and J usage is TRBJ1-6; D gene ambiguous. Trimming removed 3 bases at V and 4 bases at J, with 7 bases between. CDR1 MGHDK and CDR2 SYGVNS come from the germline V gene. This CDR3 region has 14 residues.